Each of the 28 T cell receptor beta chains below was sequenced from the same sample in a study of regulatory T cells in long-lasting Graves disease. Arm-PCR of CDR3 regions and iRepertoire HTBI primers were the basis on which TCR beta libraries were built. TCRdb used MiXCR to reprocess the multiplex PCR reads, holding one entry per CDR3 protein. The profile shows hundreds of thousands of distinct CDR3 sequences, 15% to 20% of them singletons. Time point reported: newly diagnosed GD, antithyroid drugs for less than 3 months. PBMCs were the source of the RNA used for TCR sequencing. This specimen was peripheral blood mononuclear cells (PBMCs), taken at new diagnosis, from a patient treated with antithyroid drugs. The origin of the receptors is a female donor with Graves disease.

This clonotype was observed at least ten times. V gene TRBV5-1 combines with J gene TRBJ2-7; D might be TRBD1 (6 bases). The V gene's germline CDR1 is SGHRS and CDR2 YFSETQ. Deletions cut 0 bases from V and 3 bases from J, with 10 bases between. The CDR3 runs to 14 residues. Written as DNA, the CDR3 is TGCGCCAGCAGCTTGGGACAGGAAGGCTACGAGCAGTACTTC. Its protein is CASSLGQEGYEQYF. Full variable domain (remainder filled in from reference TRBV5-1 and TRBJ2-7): KAGVTQTPRYLIKTRGQQVTLSCSPISGHRSVSWYQQTPGQGLQFLFEYFSETQRNKGNFPGRFSGRQFSNSRSEMNVSTLELGDSALYLCASSLGQEGYEQYFGPGTRLTVT.

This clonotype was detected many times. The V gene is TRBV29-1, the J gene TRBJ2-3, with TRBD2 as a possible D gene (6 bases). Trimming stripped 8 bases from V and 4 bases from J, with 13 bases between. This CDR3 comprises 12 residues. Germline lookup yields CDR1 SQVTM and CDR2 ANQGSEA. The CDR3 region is CSWGTLSDTQYF. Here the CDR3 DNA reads TGCAGCTGGGGGACTTTGTCAGATACGCAGTATTTT.

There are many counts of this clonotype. CDR3 nucleotide sequence: TGTGCCAGCAGTTACGGTTGGGGAGGCGTGACTGAAGCTTTCTTT. Translated, it gives CASSYGWGGVTEAFF. V is TRBV6-5 and J is TRBJ1-1; D is unresolved. The CDR3 has 15 amino acids. The V gene lost 2 bases and the J gene lost 5 bases, with 15 bases spanning the gap. Per germline, CDR1 MNHEY and CDR2 SVGAGI.

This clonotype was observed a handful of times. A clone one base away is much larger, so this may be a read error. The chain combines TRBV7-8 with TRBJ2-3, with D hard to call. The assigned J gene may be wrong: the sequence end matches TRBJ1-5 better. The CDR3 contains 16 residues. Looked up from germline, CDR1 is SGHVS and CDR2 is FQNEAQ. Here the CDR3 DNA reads TGTGCCAGCAGCTTACCCTCGGGAGGGCCCACAGATACGCAGCATTTT. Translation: CASSLPSGGPTDTQHF.

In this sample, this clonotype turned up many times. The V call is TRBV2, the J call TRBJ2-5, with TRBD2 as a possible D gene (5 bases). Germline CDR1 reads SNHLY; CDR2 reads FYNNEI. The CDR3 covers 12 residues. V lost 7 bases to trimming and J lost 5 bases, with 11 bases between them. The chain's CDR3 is CASTETGETQYF. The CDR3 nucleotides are TGTGCCAGCACGGAGACGGGGGAGACCCAGTACTTC. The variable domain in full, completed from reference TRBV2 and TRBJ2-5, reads EPEVTQTPSHQVTQMGQEVILRCVPISNHLYFYWYRQILGQKVEFLVSFYNNEISEKSEIFDDQFSVERPDGSNFTLKIRSTKLEDSAMYFCASTETGETQYFGPGTRLLVL.

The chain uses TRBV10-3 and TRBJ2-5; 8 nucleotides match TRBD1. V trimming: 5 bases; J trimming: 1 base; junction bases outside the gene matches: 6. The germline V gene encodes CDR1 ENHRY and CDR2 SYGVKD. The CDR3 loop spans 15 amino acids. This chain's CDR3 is CAISRTGSVQETQYF. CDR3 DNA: TGTGCCATCAGTAGGACAGGGTCGGTCCAAGAGACCCAGTACTTC.

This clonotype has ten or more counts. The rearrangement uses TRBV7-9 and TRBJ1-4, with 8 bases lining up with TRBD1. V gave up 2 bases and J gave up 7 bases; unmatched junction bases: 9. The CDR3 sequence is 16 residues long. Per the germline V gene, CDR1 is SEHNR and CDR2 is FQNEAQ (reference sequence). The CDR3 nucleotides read TGTGCCAGCAGCTTATCCCGTATTGGACAGGGTGAAAAACTGTTTTTT. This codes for CASSLSRIGQGEKLFF.

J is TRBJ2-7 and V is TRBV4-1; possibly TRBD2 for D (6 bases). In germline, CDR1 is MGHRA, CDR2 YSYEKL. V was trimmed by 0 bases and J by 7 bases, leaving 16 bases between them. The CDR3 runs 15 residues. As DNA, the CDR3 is TGCGCCAGCAGCCAAGAATGGAGGGGACGGGTGGAGCAGTACTTC. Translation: CASSQEWRGRVEQYF.

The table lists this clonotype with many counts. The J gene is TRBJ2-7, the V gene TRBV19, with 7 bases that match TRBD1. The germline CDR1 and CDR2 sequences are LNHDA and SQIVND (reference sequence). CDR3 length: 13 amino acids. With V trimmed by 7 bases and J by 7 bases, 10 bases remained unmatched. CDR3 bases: TGTGCCAGTACGTGGGACAGCCTGGGTGAGCAGTACTTC. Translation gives CASTWDSLGEQYF. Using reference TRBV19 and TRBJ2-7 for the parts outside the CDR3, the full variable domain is DGGITQSPKYLFRKEGQNVTLSCEQNLNHDAMYWYRQDPGQGLRLIYYSQIVNDFQKGDIAEGYSVSREKKESFPLTVTSAQKNPTAFYLCASTWDSLGEQYFGPGTRLTVT.

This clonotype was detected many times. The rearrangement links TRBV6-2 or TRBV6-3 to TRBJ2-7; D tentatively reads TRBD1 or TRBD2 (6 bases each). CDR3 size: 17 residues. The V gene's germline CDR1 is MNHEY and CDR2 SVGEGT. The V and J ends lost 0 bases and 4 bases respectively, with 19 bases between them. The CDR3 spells CASSYSGLNTGSYEQYF. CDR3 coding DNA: TGTGCCAGCAGTTACTCTGGACTAAACACAGGGTCGTACGAGCAGTACTTC.

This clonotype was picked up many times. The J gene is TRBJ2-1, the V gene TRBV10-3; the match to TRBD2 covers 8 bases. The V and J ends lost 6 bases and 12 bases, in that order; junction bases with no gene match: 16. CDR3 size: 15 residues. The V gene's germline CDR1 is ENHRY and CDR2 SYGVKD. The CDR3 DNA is TGTGCCATCAGGGACGGGAGGGCCTGGCTTGTTGGGCAGTTCTTC. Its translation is CAIRDGRAWLVGQFF.

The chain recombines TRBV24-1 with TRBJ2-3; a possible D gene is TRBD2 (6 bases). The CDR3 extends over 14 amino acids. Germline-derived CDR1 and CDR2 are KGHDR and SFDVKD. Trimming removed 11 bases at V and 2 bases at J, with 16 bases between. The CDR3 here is CASFDPGVTDTQYF. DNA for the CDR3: TGTGCCAGTTTCGACCCGGGAGTCACAGATACGCAGTATTTT.

The CDR3 sequence: CASSRDGHTTEAFF. In nucleotides, the CDR3 is TGTGCCAGCAGCCGGGACGGACACACCACTGAAGCTTTCTTT. The rearrangement uses TRBV7-3 and TRBJ1-1; D is perhaps TRBD1 (5 bases). Trimming removed 5 bases at V and 4 bases at J, with 14 bases between. The germline V gene encodes CDR1 SGHTA and CDR2 FQGTGA. The CDR3 extends over 14 amino acids. The full variable domain, its missing parts supplied by reference TRBV7-3 and TRBJ1-1, is GAGVSQTPSNKVTEKGKYVELRCDPISGHTALYWYRQSLGQGPEFLIYFQGTGAADDSGLPNDRFFAVRPEGSVSTLKIQRTERGDSAVYLCASSRDGHTTEAFFGQGTRLTVV.

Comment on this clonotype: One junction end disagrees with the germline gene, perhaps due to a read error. The CDR3 loop reads CSARDRVTSTQCF. CDR3 bases: TGCAGTGCTAGAGACAGGGTCACAAGTACTCAGTGTTTT. The chain couples TRBV20-1 to TRBJ2-3; perhaps TRBD1 as D (5 bases). The CDR3 contains 13 residues. CDR1 DFQATT and CDR2 SNEGSKA come from the germline V gene (reference sequence).

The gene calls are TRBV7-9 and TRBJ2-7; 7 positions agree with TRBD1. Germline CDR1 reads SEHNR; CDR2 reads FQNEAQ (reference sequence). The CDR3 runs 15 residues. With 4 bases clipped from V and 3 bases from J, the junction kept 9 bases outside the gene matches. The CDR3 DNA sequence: TGTGCCAGCAGCTATTGGACAGGTCTTGTCTACGAGCAGTACTTC. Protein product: CASSYWTGLVYEQYF.

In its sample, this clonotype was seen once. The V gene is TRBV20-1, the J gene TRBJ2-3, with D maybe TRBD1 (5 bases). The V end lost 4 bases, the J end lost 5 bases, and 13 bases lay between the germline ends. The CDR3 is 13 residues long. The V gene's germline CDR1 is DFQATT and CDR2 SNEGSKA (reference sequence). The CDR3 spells CSAKGFRKDTQYF. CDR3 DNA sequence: TGCAGTGCTAAGGGGTTCAGAAAAGATACGCAGTATTTT.

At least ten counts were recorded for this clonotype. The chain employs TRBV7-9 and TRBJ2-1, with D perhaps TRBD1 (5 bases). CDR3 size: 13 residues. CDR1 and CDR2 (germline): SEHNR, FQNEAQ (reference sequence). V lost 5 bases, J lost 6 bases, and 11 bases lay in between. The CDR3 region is CASSPTASNEQFF. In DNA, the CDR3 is TGTGCCAGCAGCCCGACAGCGTCCAATGAGCAGTTCTTC. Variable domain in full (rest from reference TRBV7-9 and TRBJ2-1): DTGVSQNPRHKITKRGQNVTFRCDPISEHNRLYWYRQTLGQGPEFLTYFQNEAQLEKSRLLSDRFSAERPKGSFSTLEIQRTEQGDSAMYLCASSPTASNEQFFGPGTRLTVL.

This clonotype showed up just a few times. The CDR3 region is CASKFTGTGGEQYF. The CDR3 DNA sequence: TGCGCCAGCAAATTTACCGGGACAGGGGGTGAGCAGTACTTC. The chain couples TRBV10-1 to TRBJ2-7; 11 bases fit TRBD1. Losses at the gene ends were 7 bases for V and 7 bases for J; bases not matched to a gene: 9. CDR1 and CDR2 from the germline V gene are WNHNN and SYGVQD (reference sequence). CDR3 size: 14 residues.

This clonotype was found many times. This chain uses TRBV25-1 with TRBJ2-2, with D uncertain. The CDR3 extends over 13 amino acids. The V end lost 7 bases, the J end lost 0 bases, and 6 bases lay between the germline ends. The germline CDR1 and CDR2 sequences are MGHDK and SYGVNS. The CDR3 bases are TGTGCCAGCACACCTCCGAACACCGGGGAGCTGTTTTTT. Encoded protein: CASTPPNTGELFF.

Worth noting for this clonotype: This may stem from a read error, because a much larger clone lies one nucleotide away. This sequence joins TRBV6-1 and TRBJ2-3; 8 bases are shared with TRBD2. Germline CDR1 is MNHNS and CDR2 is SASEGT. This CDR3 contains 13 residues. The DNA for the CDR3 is TGTGCCGGCAGTGGACTAGCTGATGATACGCAGTATTTT. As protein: CAGSGLADDTQYF.

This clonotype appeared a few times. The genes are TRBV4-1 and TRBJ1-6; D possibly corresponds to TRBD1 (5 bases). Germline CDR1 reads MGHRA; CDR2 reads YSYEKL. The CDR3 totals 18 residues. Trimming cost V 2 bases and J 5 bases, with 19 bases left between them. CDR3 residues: CASSQTTIKGLDNSPLHF. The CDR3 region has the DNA TGCGCCAGCAGCCAAACCACTATCAAGGGGCTCGATAATTCACCCCTCCACTTT.

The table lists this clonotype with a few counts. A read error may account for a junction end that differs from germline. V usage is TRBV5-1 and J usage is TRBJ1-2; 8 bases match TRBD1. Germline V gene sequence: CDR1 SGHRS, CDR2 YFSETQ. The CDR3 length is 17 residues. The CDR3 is CASSLGFGQGEGYGHTF. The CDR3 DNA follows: TGCGCCAGCAGCTTGGGGTTTGGACAGGGAGAAGGGTATGGCCACACCTTC.

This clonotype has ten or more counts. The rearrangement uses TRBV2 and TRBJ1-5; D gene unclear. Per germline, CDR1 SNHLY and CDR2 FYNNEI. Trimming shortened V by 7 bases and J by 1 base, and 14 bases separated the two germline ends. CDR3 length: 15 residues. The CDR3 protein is CASMRERRSNQPQHF. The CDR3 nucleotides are TGTGCCAGCATGAGGGAGAGGCGAAGCAATCAGCCCCAGCATTTT.

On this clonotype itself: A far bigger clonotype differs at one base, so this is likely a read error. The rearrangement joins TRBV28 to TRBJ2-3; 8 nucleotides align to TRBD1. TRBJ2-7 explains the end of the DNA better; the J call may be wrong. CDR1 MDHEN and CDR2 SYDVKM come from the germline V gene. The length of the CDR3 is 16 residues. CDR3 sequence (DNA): TGTGCCAGCAGTTCCGCGGTAGGACAGGGTAACAGCGAGCAGTACTTC. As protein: CASSSAVGQGNSEQYF.

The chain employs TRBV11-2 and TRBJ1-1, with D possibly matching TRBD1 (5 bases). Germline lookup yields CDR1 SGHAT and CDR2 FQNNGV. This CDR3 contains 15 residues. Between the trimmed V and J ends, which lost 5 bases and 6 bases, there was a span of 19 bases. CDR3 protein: CASSPAWSRGSEAFF. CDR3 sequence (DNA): TGTGCCAGCAGCCCAGCCTGGTCGAGGGGCTCTGAAGCTTTCTTT.

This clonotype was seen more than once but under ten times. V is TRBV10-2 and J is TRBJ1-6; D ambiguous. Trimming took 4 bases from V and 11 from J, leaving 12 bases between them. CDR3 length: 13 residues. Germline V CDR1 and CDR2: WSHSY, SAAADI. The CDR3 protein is CASSGARITPLHF. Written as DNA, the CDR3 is TGCGCCAGCAGTGGGGCGAGAATAACACCCCTCCACTTT.

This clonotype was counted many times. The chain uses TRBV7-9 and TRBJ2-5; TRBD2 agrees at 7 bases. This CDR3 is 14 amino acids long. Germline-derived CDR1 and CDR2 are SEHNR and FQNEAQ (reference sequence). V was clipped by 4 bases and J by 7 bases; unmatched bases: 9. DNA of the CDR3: TGTGCCAGCAGCTACTTGGGCGGGAGAGGGACCCAGTACTTC. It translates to CASSYLGGRGTQYF.

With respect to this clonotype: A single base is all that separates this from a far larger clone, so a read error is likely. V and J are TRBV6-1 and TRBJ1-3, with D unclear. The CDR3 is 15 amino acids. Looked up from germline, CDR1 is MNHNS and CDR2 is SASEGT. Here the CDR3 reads CASSDRLNSGDTIYF. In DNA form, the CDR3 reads TGTGCCAGCAGTGATAGACTGAACTCTGGAGACACCATATATTTT.